This T cell receptor beta chain originates from a study of technical replicates of blood from a few donors. TCRdb's table, derived via immunoSEQ multiplex PCR, lists solely in-frame clones and lacks some. The data show just over 70,000 clones, 85% to 95% seen once. The ends lost 2 bases at V and 9 bases at J; junction bases unmatched: 7. This CDR3 has 15 residues. The germline V gene has CDR1 SGHTA and CDR2 FQGTGA. The gene calls are TRBV7-3 and TRBJ2-1; 10 positions agree with TRBD2. The TCR sequence derives from a human donor in good health. The sequencing input was T cells isolated from PBMCs. This CDR3 is CASSLASGRAGEQFF. The DNA of the CDR3 is TGTGCCAGCAGCTTAGCTAGCGGGAGAGCGGGTGAGCAGTTCTTC.